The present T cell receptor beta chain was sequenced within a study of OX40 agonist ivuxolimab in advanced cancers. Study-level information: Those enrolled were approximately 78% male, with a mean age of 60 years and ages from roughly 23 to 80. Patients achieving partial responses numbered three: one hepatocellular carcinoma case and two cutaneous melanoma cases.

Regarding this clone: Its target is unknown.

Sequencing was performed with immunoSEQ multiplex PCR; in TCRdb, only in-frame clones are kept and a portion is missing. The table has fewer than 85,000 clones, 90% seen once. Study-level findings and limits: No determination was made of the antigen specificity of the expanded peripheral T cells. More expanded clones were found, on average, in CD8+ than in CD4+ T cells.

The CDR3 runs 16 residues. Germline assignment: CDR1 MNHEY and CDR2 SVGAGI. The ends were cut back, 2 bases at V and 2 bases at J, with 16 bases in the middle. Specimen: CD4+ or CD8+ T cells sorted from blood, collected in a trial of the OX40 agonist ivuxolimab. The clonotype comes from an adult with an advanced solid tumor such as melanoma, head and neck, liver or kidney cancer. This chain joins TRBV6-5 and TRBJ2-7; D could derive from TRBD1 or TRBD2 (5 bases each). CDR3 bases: TGTGCCAGCAGTTACATCGGGGATTCGGGACCCTACGAGCAGTACTTC. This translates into CASSYIGDSGPYEQYF.